The 11 T cell receptor beta chains reported below all come from one sample, sequenced in a study of blood T cells in healthy people across ages. Together with a sample-barcoded 5' primer, a J-beta primer mix was included in a second PCR lasting about 7 to 11 cycles. MiXCR, run by TCRdb on the 5' RACE reads, gives a single entry per CDR3 protein. The table shows fewer than 2,000,000 distinct CDR3 sequences, with around 36% occurring only once. The sample was blood. The receptor set was obtained from a woman younger than 45 in good health.

The V gene is TRBV18, the J gene TRBJ1-1, with unresolved D. This CDR3 has 15 residues. Per germline, CDR1 KGHSH and CDR2 LQKENI. Deletions cut 5 bases from V and 6 bases from J, with 19 bases between. CDR3 DNA: TGTGCCAGCTCATTCGGACGGGAAAGGAGGGCTGAAGCTTTCTTT. This gives the protein CASSFGRERRAEAFF.

This clonotype came up a few times. This chain joins TRBV7-8 and TRBJ2-4; D possibly uses TRBD1 or TRBD2 (5 bases each). The end of the DNA fits TRBJ2-7 better, so the J call may be wrong. Germline-derived CDR1 and CDR2 are SGHVS and FQNEAQ. The CDR3 runs 15 residues. This CDR3 is CASSLRGSGGGEQYF. Here the CDR3 DNA reads TGTGCCAGCAGCCTCCGAGGGAGCGGTGGGGGCGAGCAGTACTTC.

The chain joins TRBV29-1 to TRBJ2-1, with D possibly being TRBD2 (5 bases). The V gene lost 6 bases and the J gene lost 6 bases, with 18 bases spanning the gap. CDR3 length equals 14 residues. Germline lookup yields CDR1 SQVTM and CDR2 ANQGSEA. CDR3 DNA: TGCAGCGTACACACTAGTCTTAGCTGCAATGAGCAGTTCTTC. Amino acid sequence: CSVHTSLSCNEQFF.

V is TRBV20-1 and J is TRBJ2-7; 11 bases are shared with TRBD2. Germline V gives CDR1 DFQATT, CDR2 SNEGSKA (reference sequence). CDR3 size: 15 residues. J gave up 7 bases and V 5 bases, and 13 bases lay outside the gene matches. This CDR3 is CSAPLSGGVGNEQYF. In DNA, the CDR3 is TGCAGTGCTCCCCTTAGCGGGGGGGTCGGCAATGAGCAGTACTTC.

There are a few counts of this clonotype. The gene calls are TRBV20-1 and TRBJ2-1, with TRBD2 matching over 8 bases. The CDR3 extends over 15 amino acids. CDR1 is DFQATT, CDR2 SNEGSKA, per germline (reference sequence). V gave up 3 bases and J gave up 4 bases; unmatched junction bases: 8. The CDR3 is CSASRSSGSYNEQFF. CDR3 DNA: TGCAGTGCTAGTCGGTCTAGCGGGTCGTACAATGAGCAGTTCTTC.

In its sample, this clonotype was seen many times. The gene calls are TRBV20-1 and TRBJ2-1; the D is unclear. The V and J ends lost 6 bases and 7 bases respectively, with 10 bases between them. This CDR3 comprises 11 residues. Germline V lookup: CDR1 DFQATT, CDR2 SNEGSKA (reference sequence). CDR3 amino acids: CSAPTRNEQFF. The CDR3 coding sequence is TGCAGTGCACCTACCAGGAATGAGCAGTTCTTC.

In the case of this clonotype: One junction end disagrees with the germline gene, perhaps due to a read error. The chain is built from TRBV5-1 and TRBJ2-6; D may match TRBD1 or TRBD2 (5 bases each). Germline lookup yields CDR1 SGHRS and CDR2 YFSETQ. The CDR3 spans 16 residues. Here the CDR3 reads CASSREGISGANVPTF. The CDR3 coding sequence is TGCGCCAGCAGCCGTGAGGGGATATCTGGGGCCAACGTCCCGACTTTC.

The chain couples TRBV24-1 to TRBJ2-5; weak D call: TRBD1 (5 bases). CDR1 and CDR2 from the germline V gene are KGHDR and SFDVKD. V shed 5 bases and J shed 5 bases, with 17 bases lying between them. There are 15 residues in the CDR3. The CDR3 DNA follows: TGTGCCACCAGTGCAGGGATCGTAGAGTCGGAGACCCAGTACTTC. Translated, it gives CATSAGIVESETQYF.

The genes are TRBV20-1 and TRBJ1-2; possibly TRBD1 for D (6 bases). V was pared by 0 bases and J by 2 bases, with 13 bases between. Germline assignment: CDR1 DFQATT and CDR2 SNEGSKA (reference sequence). This CDR3 comprises 15 residues. CDR3 sequence: CSARDSRGLNYGYTF. CDR3 nucleotides: TGCAGTGCTAGAGATAGCAGGGGCCTAAACTATGGCTACACCTTC.

This clonotype was seen a handful of times. The chain carries TRBV29-1 and TRBJ2-3, with a weak D call TRBD2 (7 bases). From germline, CDR1 is SQVTM and CDR2 ANQGSEA. The CDR3 totals 15 residues. V was cut by 3 bases and J by 2 bases, with 15 bases left in between. The CDR3 DNA reads TGCAGCGTTGAGACGGCAGCGGGACACACAGATACGCAGTATTTT. This gives the protein CSVETAAGHTDTQYF.

This clonotype has a count of ten or more. This chain uses TRBV29-1 with TRBJ2-7, with D uncertain. Germline CDR1 is SQVTM and CDR2 is ANQGSEA. Trimming pared 4 bases from V and 3 bases from J, leaving 7 bases between. This CDR3 comprises 11 residues. The CDR3 DNA is TGCAGCGTTGTAGAATACTACGAGCAGTACTTC. Translating gives CSVVEYYEQYF.